A selection of T cell receptor beta chains follows, all from one sample in a study of T cell responses to AZD1222 COVID-19 vaccine. Assay used: immunoSEQ multiplex PCR; TCRdb lists only in-frame clones, some missing. Counted here are about 75,000 clones, approximately 88% occurring once; the ten biggest clones make up approximately 11%. The specimen was peripheral blood, collected 28 days after the second dose of the MenACWY control vaccine. The source of these receptors is an adult who received the MenACWY meningococcal vaccine as a control. The CDR3 runs from the conserved cysteine through the conserved F or W. Fields, in order: V gene, J gene, clone size, D gene, CDR3 protein, CDR3 DNA. D genes are given only for firm matches. The size entry is marked missing in some rows and otherwise reads once, few, many or a size class.

TRBV4-3	TRBJ1-1	few	-	CASSQIQGGRNTEAFF	TGCGCCAGCAGCCAAATTCAGGGTGGGAGGAACACTGAAGCTTTCTTT
TRBV15	TRBJ1-5	-	-	CATSRDHGRGLSNQPQHF	TGTGCCACCAGCAGAGATCATGGCAGGGGCCTTAGCAATCAGCCCCAGCATTTT
TRBV30	TRBJ1-4	-	-	CAWSVGPNEKLFF	TGTGCCTGGAGTGTAGGACCTAATGAAAAACTGTTTTTT
TRBV21-1	TRBJ1-5	once	-	CASSKALDRGPQPQHF	TGTGCCAGCAGCAAAGCGCTCGACAGGGGGCCTCAGCCCCAGCATTTT
TRBV6-2/TRBV6-3	TRBJ1-2	-	-	CASSGAGHGYTF	TGTGCCAGCAGTGGCGCGGGACATGGCTACACCTTC
TRBV5-1	TRBJ1-4	-	TRBD1	CASSLGTGGAGEKLFF	TGCGCCAGCAGCTTGGGGACAGGGGGCGCGGGAGAAAAACTGTTTTTT
TRBV7-2	TRBJ1-2	-	TRBD1	CASSLVGNDRDGYTF	TGTGCCAGCAGCTTAGTTGGGAACGACAGGGACGGCTACACCTTC
TRBV6-5	TRBJ1-4	once	-	CASSYSPYGEKLFF	TGTGCCAGCAGTTACTCCCCTTATGGAGAAAAACTGTTTTTT
TRBV5-6	TRBJ1-2	-	TRBD1	CASSGGTGKSEYGYTF	TGTGCCAGCAGCGGAGGGACAGGGAAATCGGAGTATGGCTACACCTTC
TRBV19	TRBJ2-2	once	TRBD1	CASSITTGTGGFRGTGELFF	TGTGCCAGTAGTATTACCACCGGGACAGGGGGTTTTCGCGGCACCGGGGAGCTGTTTTTT
TRBV7-8	TRBJ1-5	-	-	CASSLNTGNQPQHF	TGTGCCAGCAGCTTAAACACGGGGAATCAGCCCCAGCATTTT
TRBV7-9	TRBJ1-3	-	-	CASSPVGDTIYF	TGTGCCAGCAGCCCTGTGGGTGACACCATATATTTT
TRBV5-8	TRBJ2-1	-	-	CASSLDREQFF	TGTGCCAGCAGCTTGGACCGGGAGCAGTTCTTC
TRBV11-3	TRBJ2-1	-	-	CASSLPGQGEQFF	TGTGCCAGCAGCTTACCCGGTCAGGGTGAGCAGTTCTTC
TRBV28	TRBJ2-7	-	-	CASSLPGFGYEQYF	TGTGCCAGCAGTTTACCGGGATTCGGGTACGAGCAGTACTTC
TRBV12-5	TRBJ2-7	-	TRBD1	CASGTPGTAWYEQYF	TGTGCTAGTGGTACCCCCGGGACAGCCTGGTACGAGCAGTACTTC
TRBV5-1	TRBJ1-3	-	TRBD1	CASSSNLGTGGGNTIYF	TGCGCCAGCAGCTCGAACCTCGGGACAGGAGGAGGAAACACCATATATTTT
TRBV15	TRBJ2-1	-	TRBD2	CATSRDIAGDNEQFF	TGTGCCACCAGCAGAGACATAGCGGGGGACAATGAGCAGTTCTTC
TRBV13	TRBJ1-2	few	-	CASSLNRANYGYTF	TGTGCCAGCAGCTTAAACAGAGCTAACTATGGCTACACCTTC
TRBV5-6	TRBJ1-1	once	-	CASSLAGQPNTEAFF	TGTGCCAGCAGCTTGGCTGGACAGCCGAACACTGAAGCTTTCTTT
TRBV7-9	TRBJ1-1	-	-	CASSPGSSRAEAFF	TGTGCCAGCAGCCCGGGCTCATCGCGGGCTGAAGCTTTCTTT
TRBV20-1	TRBJ1-1	-	-	CSASRVTGRTEAFF	TGCAGTGCTAGTAGGGTCACAGGACGGACTGAAGCTTTCTTT
TRBV24-1	TRBJ1-6	once	TRBD1	CATSEGQENSPLHF	TGTGCCACCAGTGAGGGACAGGAGAATTCACCCCTCCACTTT
TRBV6-4	TRBJ1-2	-	-	CASSDPGRGFYGYTF	TGTGCCAGCAGTGATCCTGGGCGCGGTTTCTATGGCTACACCTTC
TRBV9	TRBJ2-3	-	-	CASSPPRDTQYF	TGTGCCAGCAGCCCGCCTAGAGATACGCAGTATTTT
TRBV6-5	TRBJ2-7	-	TRBD1	CASWTGSEQYF	TGTGCCTCTTGGACAGGGAGCGAGCAGTACTTC
TRBV10-1	TRBJ1-6	-	TRBD1	CASSVSQGCNSPLHF	TGCGCCAGCAGCGTTTCACAGGGGTGTAATTCACCCCTCCACTTT
TRBV3-1/TRBV3-2	TRBJ1-1	-	-	CASSQITGGNTEAFF	TGTGCCAGCAGCCAAATCACGGGGGGGAACACTGAAGCTTTCTTT
TRBV29-1	TRBJ1-2	-	TRBD1	CSANGAGGDYGYTF	TGCAGCGCCAACGGGGCAGGGGGTGACTATGGCTACACCTTC
TRBV27	TRBJ1-1	-	TRBD1	CASSPSGTGNTEAFF	TGTGCCAGCAGTCCATCCGGGACAGGGAACACTGAAGCTTTCTTT
TRBV5-4	TRBJ2-5	-	-	CASSSGPQETQYF	TGTGCCAGCAGCTCGGGACCTCAAGAGACCCAGTACTTC
TRBV7-2	TRBJ2-1	-	TRBD2	CASSLQRGDNEQFF	TGTGCCAGCAGCTTGCAGCGGGGAGACAATGAGCAGTTCTTC
TRBV19	TRBJ1-4	-	-	CASRRGRTNEKLFF	TGTGCCAGTAGAAGGGGGAGGACTAATGAAAAACTGTTTTTT
TRBV7-8	TRBJ1-5	-	-	CASSLDSSNQPQHF	TGTGCCAGCAGCTTGGACTCTAGCAATCAGCCCCAGCATTTT
TRBV5-1	TRBJ2-7	-	TRBD2	CASSLATSGGPYEQYF	TGCGCCAGCAGCTTGGCGACTAGCGGGGGGCCCTACGAGCAGTACTTC
TRBV9	TRBJ2-5	-	-	CASSAGTGPQETQYF	TGTGCCAGCAGCGCCGGAACAGGGCCGCAAGAGACCCAGTACTTC
TRBV19	TRBJ1-6	once	-	CASEESSYNSPLHF	TGTGCCAGTGAGGAGAGCTCCTATAATTCACCCCTCCACTTT